The 27 T cell receptor beta chains below come from one sample, sequenced in a study of cytomegalovirus exposure and HLA in healthy donors. The PCR used 60 Vbeta and 13 Jbeta primers. This table comes from immunoSEQ multiplex PCR, and its TCRdb copy is limited to in-frame clones, with some not included. The sample holds some 180,000 clones; 65% to 85% are singletons and the top ten take around 1.4%. The sample was PBMCs. The receptors were gathered from a girl between 5 and 17 years old in good health and CMV-seropositive.

This clone appeared a few times. The V and J genes are TRBV6-5 and TRBJ1-2; possibly TRBD1 for D (6 bases). V lost 1 base and J lost 2, with 11 bases in between. CDR3 length: 15 amino acids. From germline, CDR1 is MNHEY and CDR2 SVGAGI. The CDR3 DNA follows: TGTGCCAGCAGTTACTATACAGGGCCGAACTATGGCTACACCTTC. Translating gives CASSYYTGPNYGYTF.

This chain uses TRBV4-3 with TRBJ2-3, with TRBD2 matching 10 bases. Per germline, CDR1 LGHNA and CDR2 YSLEER. The J segment lost 5 bases and the V segment lost 4 bases, leaving 6 bases of the junction unmatched. The CDR3 is 15 residues long. The CDR3 region is CASSPESGRGDTQYF. CDR3 DNA sequence: TGCGCCAGCAGCCCAGAAAGCGGGAGGGGAGATACGCAGTATTTT.

This clone has only a few counts. The rearrangement links TRBV7-8 to TRBJ2-6, with a possible D match to TRBD2 (5 bases). The germline CDR1 and CDR2 sequences are SGHVS and FQNEAQ. This CDR3 has 18 amino acids. Trimming left V 1 base short and J 2 bases short, with 15 bases between. The CDR3 here is CASSLERAGLTGANVLTF. The CDR3 bases are TGTGCCAGCAGCTTAGAGAGGGCGGGTTTGACTGGGGCCAACGTCCTGACTTTC.

This clone was counted between two and nine times. The V gene is TRBV11-2, the J gene TRBJ1-1, with D possibly matching TRBD1 (6 bases). The CDR3 totals 13 residues. CDR1 SGHAT and CDR2 FQNNGV come from the germline V gene. With 1 base removed from V and 6 bases from J, the gap between germline ends came to 9 bases. The CDR3 region is CASSLVAGAEAFF. The CDR3 DNA is TGTGCCAGCAGCTTAGTGGCAGGGGCTGAAGCTTTCTTT.

The chain uses TRBV5-4 and TRBJ2-6, with TRBD2 as a possible D gene (5 bases). Germline CDR1 reads SGHNT; CDR2 reads YYREEE (reference sequence). The V end lost 0 bases, the J end lost 0 bases, and 10 bases lay between the germline ends. The CDR3 runs to 17 residues. CDR3 nucleotide sequence: TGTGCCAGCAGCTTGGTTGGACGGGACTCTGGGGCCAACGTCCTGACTTTC. Its protein is CASSLVGRDSGANVLTF.

This rearrangement joins TRBV6-1 to TRBJ2-1, with a weak D call TRBD2 (6 bases). The CDR3 totals 15 residues. Germline CDR1 MNHNS, CDR2 SASEGT. Trimming removed 0 bases from V and 3 bases from J, with 9 bases in between. The CDR3 is CASSEAGGFYNEQFF. CDR3 DNA sequence: TGTGCCAGCAGTGAAGCGGGGGGTTTCTACAATGAGCAGTTCTTC.

The chain combines TRBV6-5 with TRBJ1-6; D unresolved. V was shortened by 6 bases and J by 8 bases, with 14 bases between the two germline ends. CDR3 length: 14 amino acids. Germline V gene data show CDR1 as MNHEY and CDR2 as SVGAGI. DNA of the CDR3: TGTGCCAGCAGGAAGGAGGAGTGGGATTCACCCCTCCACTTT. Protein product: CASRKEEWDSPLHF.

This clone appeared a few times. This sequence joins TRBV11-2 and TRBJ2-3; the match to TRBD2 covers 10 bases. The V gene's germline CDR1 is SGHAT and CDR2 FQNNGV. There are 18 residues in the CDR3. V was clipped by 4 bases and J by 2 bases; unmatched bases: 12. CDR3 in DNA: TGTGCCAGCAGCTCCGCCCCCGGACTAGCGGAAGACACAGATACGCAGTATTTT. It encodes CASSSAPGLAEDTDTQYF.

The chain recombines TRBV6-1 with TRBJ2-7, with TRBD2 matching 9 bases. The J segment lost 0 bases and the V segment lost 2 bases, leaving 5 bases of the junction unmatched. This CDR3 contains 16 residues. Germline V gives CDR1 MNHNS, CDR2 SASEGT. The CDR3 bases are TGTGCCAGCAGTGAAAGAAGCGGGAGGAGCTCCTACGAGCAGTACTTC. This sequence encodes CASSERSGRSSYEQYF.

The table lists this clone with a few counts. The chain has TRBV5-6 and TRBJ1-4; D gene unclear. The germline V and J ends were trimmed by 2 bases and 8 bases, with 7 bases remaining between them. Per the germline V gene, CDR1 is SGHDT and CDR2 is YYEEEE. This CDR3 contains 12 residues. Written as DNA, the CDR3 is TGTGCCAGCAGCTTCTGGGAGGAAAAACTGTTTTTT. It codes for CASSFWEEKLFF.

This chain links TRBV4-3 with TRBJ1-1; D possibly corresponds to TRBD1 (6 bases). The CDR3 length is 17 residues. The germline V gene has CDR1 LGHNA and CDR2 YSLEER. The germline V and J ends were trimmed by 0 bases and 0 bases, with 14 bases remaining between them. CDR3 amino acids: CASSQEYRVRVNTEAFF. The CDR3 coding sequence is TGCGCCAGCAGCCAAGAATACAGGGTGAGGGTGAACACTGAAGCTTTCTTT.

This chain uses TRBV19 with TRBJ2-7; 15 bases line up with TRBD2. V lost 1 base to trimming and J lost 10 bases; unmatched junction nucleotides: 5. The CDR3 contains 15 residues. Germline CDR1 reads LNHDA; CDR2 reads SQIVND (reference sequence). Here the CDR3 DNA reads TGTGCCAGTAGTATAGGGACTAGCGGGAGGGCCAAACAGTACTTC. It translates to CASSIGTSGRAKQYF.

The chain employs TRBV5-4 and TRBJ2-1; 9 bases are a match to TRBD2. Germline V gives CDR1 SGHNT, CDR2 YYREEE (reference sequence). V dropped 4 bases and J dropped 2; count of bases not matched to a gene: 7. The CDR3 is 16 residues long. This CDR3 reads CASSLPSGVTYNEQFF. DNA for the CDR3: TGTGCCAGCAGCCTCCCTAGCGGGGTTACCTACAATGAGCAGTTCTTC.

The V gene is TRBV19, the J gene TRBJ2-7, with 7 bases lining up with TRBD2. From germline, CDR1 is LNHDA and CDR2 SQIVND (reference sequence). CDR3 size: 15 residues. J gave up 4 bases and V 3 bases, and 9 bases lay outside the gene matches. The CDR3 region has the DNA TGTGCCAGTAGTATTAGGTTAGCGGGTCCGTACGAGCAGTACTTC. Its translation is CASSIRLAGPYEQYF.

CDR3 region: CASSLLAGAPSEAFF. The DNA for the CDR3 is TGCGCCAGCAGCTTGCTAGCGGGGGCCCCTTCCGAAGCTTTCTTT. V usage is TRBV5-1 and J usage is TRBJ1-1; tentatively, D is TRBD1 (6 bases). The CDR3 has 15 amino acids. The germline V gene encodes CDR1 SGHRS and CDR2 YFSETQ. Trimming stripped 1 base from V and 8 bases from J, with 18 bases between.

The chain uses TRBV11-3 and TRBJ2-3; 9 bases fit TRBD2. This CDR3 spans 16 amino acids. From germline, CDR1 is SGHNT and CDR2 YENEEA. Trimming cost V 9 bases and J 4 bases; bases outside gene matches: 14. The CDR3 here is CASSTQTSGVADTQYF. CDR3 DNA: TGTGCCAGTTCCACCCAGACTAGCGGCGTTGCAGATACGCAGTATTTT.

The rearrangement uses TRBV7-2 and TRBJ2-4; the match to TRBD2 covers 7 bases. J gave up 0 bases and V 3 bases, and 5 bases lay outside the gene matches. The CDR3 has 16 amino acids. Germline V lookup: CDR1 SGHTA, CDR2 FQGNSA. CDR3 protein: CASSLWLAGAKNIQYF. CDR3 coding DNA: TGTGCCAGCAGCTTGTGGTTAGCGGGAGCCAAAAACATTCAGTACTTC. The full variable domain, in which reference TRBV7-2 and TRBJ2-4 provide the parts outside the CDR3, is GAGVSQSPSNKVTEKGKDVELRCDPISGHTALYWYRQSLGQGLEFLIYFQGNSAPDKSGLPSDRFSAERTGGSVSTLTIQRTQQEDSAVYLCASSLWLAGAKNIQYFGAGTRLSVL.

V usage is TRBV10-3 and J usage is TRBJ2-7; D possibly corresponds to TRBD1 (6 bases). Per the germline V gene, CDR1 is ENHRY and CDR2 is SYGVKD. With 4 bases removed from V and 0 bases from J, the gap between germline ends came to 13 bases. This CDR3 spans 15 amino acids. CDR3 nucleotide sequence: TGTGCCATCAGTGTGCCCACAGGGAGCTCCTACGAGCAGTACTTC. The encoded protein is CAISVPTGSSYEQYF.

This chain uses TRBV30 with TRBJ1-1, with unresolved D. Germline CDR1 reads GTSNPN; CDR2 reads SVGIG (reference sequence). The CDR3 loop spans 11 amino acids. V lost 1 base and J 8 bases, leaving 8 bases between the germline ends. CDR3 sequence: CAWSAGHEAFF. CDR3 coding DNA: TGTGCCTGGAGTGCTGGGCACGAAGCTTTCTTT.

The gene calls are TRBV4-3 and TRBJ2-7; 8 positions match TRBD2. The CDR3 extends over 15 amino acids. Germline-derived CDR1 and CDR2 are LGHNA and YSLEER. V was clipped by 0 bases and J by 3 bases; unmatched bases: 4. Written as DNA, the CDR3 is TGCGCCAGCAGCCAAGAGCGGGGGGTCGGCTACGAGCAGTACTTC. The encoded protein is CASSQERGVGYEQYF.

This clone has only one observation. The V call is TRBV6-4, the J call TRBJ2-3; D is possibly TRBD2 (6 bases). Germline lookup yields CDR1 MRHNA and CDR2 SNTAGT. Trimming left V 0 bases short and J 1 base short, with 11 bases between. CDR3 size: 16 residues. The DNA for the CDR3 is TGTGCCAGCAGTGACTCCAACGGGAGTCGCACAGATACGCAGTATTTT. Its translation: CASSDSNGSRTDTQYF.

The chain links TRBV4-2 to TRBJ2-1; 12 positions agree with TRBD2. The CDR3 has 16 residues. The V and J ends lost 0 bases and 10 bases, in that order; junction bases with no gene match: 7. CDR1 and CDR2 from the germline V gene are LGHNA and YNFKEQ. CDR3 protein: CASSQDVTSGRTEQFF. Written as DNA, the CDR3 is TGTGCCAGCAGCCAAGATGTCACTAGCGGGAGGACCGAGCAGTTCTTC.

V and J are TRBV25-1 and TRBJ2-7; 7 bases are shared with TRBD2. Germline V lookup: CDR1 MGHDK, CDR2 SYGVNS. J was trimmed by 5 bases and V by 3 bases; bases with no gene match: 16. The CDR3 spans 17 residues. Here the CDR3 reads CASSEGSGLAVRDEQYF. The CDR3 DNA follows: TGTGCCAGCAGTGAGGGGTCCGGGCTAGCGGTCCGCGACGAGCAGTACTTC.

V gene TRBV6-6 combines with J gene TRBJ1-1, with TRBD1 identical over 10 bases. The CDR3 runs 12 residues. Germline CDR1 is MNHNY and CDR2 is SVGAGI (reference sequence). With 10 bases clipped from V and 3 bases from J, the junction kept 2 bases outside the gene matches. The CDR3 reads CATGTGDTEAFF. The CDR3 DNA reads TGTGCCACCGGGACAGGGGACACTGAAGCTTTCTTT.

The chain carries TRBV7-9 and TRBJ2-1; the match to TRBD2 covers 12 bases. The CDR3 covers 14 residues. J was trimmed by 8 bases and V by 5 bases; bases with no gene match: 4. From germline, CDR1 is SEHNR and CDR2 FQNEAQ (reference sequence). CDR3 region: CASSPSGRADEQFF. CDR3 sequence (DNA): TGTGCCAGCAGCCCTAGCGGGAGGGCGGATGAGCAGTTCTTC.

The chain combines TRBV2 with TRBJ1-1, with TRBD1 identical over 7 bases. The CDR3 contains 13 residues. Germline assignment: CDR1 SNHLY and CDR2 FYNNEI. V shed 6 bases, J shed 5 bases, and the junction held 6 bases outside the gene matches. CDR3 nucleotides: TGTGCCAGCAGGCAGGGGGTTGGGACTGAAGCTTTCTTT. Translation gives CASRQGVGTEAFF. The entire variable domain, with the rest obtained from reference TRBV2 and TRBJ1-1, is as follows: EPEVTQTPSHQVTQMGQEVILRCVPISNHLYFYWYRQILGQKVEFLVSFYNNEISEKSEIFDDQFSVERPDGSNFTLKIRSTKLEDSAMYFCASRQGVGTEAFFGQGTRLTVV.

The chain joins TRBV5-6 to TRBJ2-5; 7 bases match TRBD2. The end of the DNA aligns better with TRBJ2-7, so the J call may be wrong. The V gene's germline CDR1 is SGHDT and CDR2 YYEEEE. This CDR3 spans 16 amino acids. The CDR3 reads CASSGGSAGSSYEQYF. In DNA, the CDR3 is TGTGCCAGCAGCGGCGGGAGCGCCGGGTCTTCCTACGAGCAGTACTTC.